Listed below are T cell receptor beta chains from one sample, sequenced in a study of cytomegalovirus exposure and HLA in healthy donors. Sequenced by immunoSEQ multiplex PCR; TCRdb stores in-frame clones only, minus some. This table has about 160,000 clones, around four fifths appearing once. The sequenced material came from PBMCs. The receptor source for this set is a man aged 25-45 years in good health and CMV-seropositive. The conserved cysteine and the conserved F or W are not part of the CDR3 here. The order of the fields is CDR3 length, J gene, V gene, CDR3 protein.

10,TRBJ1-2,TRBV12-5,ASGFSGYGYT
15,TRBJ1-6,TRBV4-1,ASSQEYPGKRNSPLH
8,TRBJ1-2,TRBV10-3,AIRTEGYT
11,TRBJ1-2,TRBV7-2,ATGRTANYGYT
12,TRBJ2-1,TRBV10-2,ASRTRDRGYEQF
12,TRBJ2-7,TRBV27,ASSPETGVHEQY
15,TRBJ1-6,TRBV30,AWSAWDSSSYNSPLH
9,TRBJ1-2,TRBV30,AWTVGGGYT
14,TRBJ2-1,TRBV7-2,ASSPRTSGGYNEQF
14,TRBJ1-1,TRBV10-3,AISESYSGLNTEAF
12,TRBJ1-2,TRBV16,ASSGQGDHYGYT
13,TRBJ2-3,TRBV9,ASSTGTSLTDTQY
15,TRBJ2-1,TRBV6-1,ASSEVAGDRGYNEQF
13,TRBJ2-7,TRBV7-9,ASYNPTSGGGEQY
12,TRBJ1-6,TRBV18,ASSLRDNNSPLH
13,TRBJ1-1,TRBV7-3,ASSLIRGRKTEAF
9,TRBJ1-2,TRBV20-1,SATAGGGYT
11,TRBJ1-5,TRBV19,ASSTPLWPPQH
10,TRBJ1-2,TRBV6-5,ASSWDRDGYT
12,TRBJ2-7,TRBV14,ASSRGGDGYEQY
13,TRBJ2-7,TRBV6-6,ASRPLTGVEDEQY
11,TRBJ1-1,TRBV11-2,ASSPGRETEAF
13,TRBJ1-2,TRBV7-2,ASSLRGGANYGYT
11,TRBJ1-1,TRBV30,AWADRGGTEAF
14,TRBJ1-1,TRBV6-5,ASSYVGAGFDTEAF
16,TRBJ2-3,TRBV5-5,ASSLGRGGVFDTDTQY
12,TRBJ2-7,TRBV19,ASPGTSNSYEQY
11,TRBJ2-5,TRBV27,ASSLLGAKTQY
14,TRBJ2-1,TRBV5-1,ASSLVGTGGYNEQF
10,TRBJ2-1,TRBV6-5,ASSYEGVEQF
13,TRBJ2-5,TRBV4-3,ASSQDRRGRETQY
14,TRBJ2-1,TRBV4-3,ASSQVRLNPVNEQF
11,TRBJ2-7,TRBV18,ASSPSLAGEQY
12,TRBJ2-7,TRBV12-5,ASGLQGTIDEQY
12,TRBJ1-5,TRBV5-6,ASSRGQGFQPQH
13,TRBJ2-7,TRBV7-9,ASSPRTSATYEQY
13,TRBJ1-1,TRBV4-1,ASSQVGVGQLRAF